This entry lists 27 T cell receptor beta chains sequenced from one sample in a study of blood T cell repertoires in COVID-19. Method: immunoSEQ multiplex PCR; TCRdb's copy keeps in-frame clones and lacks some. The table has 160,000 or so clones, approximately 88% seen once. The sample consisted of peripheral blood. Receptors originate from a woman aged 60 to 75 who had recovered from COVID-19.

The chain carries TRBV29-1 and TRBJ1-3, with TRBD1 matching 10 bases. This CDR3 contains 13 residues. Germline V CDR1 and CDR2: SQVTM, ANQGSEA. This CDR3 is CSRDRGPGNTIYF. In DNA form, the CDR3 reads TGCAGTCGAGACAGGGGGCCAGGAAACACCATATATTTT.

The chain uses TRBV11-1 and TRBJ1-2; D not resolved. Trimming cost V 1 base and J 4 bases, with 7 bases left between them. CDR1 SGHAT and CDR2 FQDESV come from the germline V gene (reference sequence). There are 13 residues in the CDR3. As DNA, the CDR3 is TGTGCCAGCAGCTTAGGACACGGCTATGGCTACACCTTC. Translation: CASSLGHGYGYTF.

V usage is TRBV28 and J usage is TRBJ2-7; weak D call: TRBD1 (5 bases). Trimming took off 5 bases at V and 3 bases at J, with 11 bases between the two ends. The CDR3 extends over 13 amino acids. Germline V lookup: CDR1 MDHEN, CDR2 SYDVKM. DNA of the CDR3: TGTGCCAGCAGTCCCCCAGACAGCTACGAGCAGTACTTC. The encoded protein is CASSPPDSYEQYF.

V gene TRBV19 combines with J gene TRBJ2-3; 7 nucleotides align to TRBD1. Trimming cost V 7 bases and J 6 bases; bases outside gene matches: 10. This CDR3 comprises 14 residues. Germline V gives CDR1 LNHDA, CDR2 SQIVND (reference sequence). CDR3 sequence: CASNQQGRWDTQYF. The CDR3 DNA sequence: TGTGCCAGTAATCAACAGGGGCGGTGGGATACGCAGTATTTT.

The chain has TRBV29-1 and TRBJ2-7, with TRBD2 matching over 7 bases. The CDR3 loop spans 13 amino acids. V gave up 4 bases and J gave up 3 bases; unmatched junction bases: 6. The germline gives CDR1 SQVTM, CDR2 ANQGSEA. For the CDR3, the DNA is TGCAGCGTTGGGACTAGTGGGGTCTACGAGCAGTACTTC. Residues: CSVGTSGVYEQYF.

This chain joins TRBV6-1 and TRBJ2-3; D ambiguous. The germline V gene has CDR1 MNHNS and CDR2 SASEGT. V was shortened by 1 base and J by 3 bases, with 17 bases between the two germline ends. The CDR3 contains 17 residues. CDR3 region: CASSEENYLPLTDTQYF. The CDR3 nucleotides are TGTGCCAGCAGTGAAGAAAACTACCTTCCTCTTACAGATACGCAGTATTTT.

The chain has TRBV28 and TRBJ2-7; tentatively, D is TRBD1 (6 bases). Germline assignment: CDR1 MDHEN and CDR2 SYDVKM. The CDR3 sequence is 12 residues long. The V end lost 5 bases, the J end lost 3 bases, and 8 bases lay between the germline ends. Here the CDR3 reads CASSDRIYEQYF. The CDR3 DNA sequence: TGTGCCAGCAGTGACAGGATCTACGAGCAGTACTTC.

The CDR3 sequence is CASSLVTGQETQYF. The CDR3, as DNA: TGCGCCAGCAGCTTGGTGACAGGCCAAGAGACCCAGTACTTC. V gene TRBV5-1 combines with J gene TRBJ2-5, with a possible D match to TRBD1 (6 bases). V was pared by 0 bases and J by 1 base, with 7 bases between. CDR1 is SGHRS and CDR2 is YFSETQ in the germline V gene. CDR3 length: 14 amino acids.

The genes are TRBV4-1 and TRBJ1-4; unclear D gene. The germline V gene encodes CDR1 MGHRA and CDR2 YSYEKL. The CDR3 is made up of 16 amino acids. Deletions cut 5 bases from V and 8 bases from J, with 21 bases between. Written as DNA, the CDR3 is TGCGCCAGCAGCTTAGGACGTGGAGGCGCAGGAGAAAAACTGTTTTTT. It translates to CASSLGRGGAGEKLFF.

The V and J genes are TRBV7-6 and TRBJ2-2, with a tentative D call TRBD2 (7 bases). Looked up from germline, CDR1 is SGHVS and CDR2 is FNYEAQ. V was shortened by 6 bases and J by 7 bases, with 24 bases between the two germline ends. This CDR3 is 17 amino acids long. Here the CDR3 DNA reads TGTGCCAGCAGTTCTCTCGGGGGGCTGCAGGGGCACGGGGAGCTGTTTTTT. Its translation: CASSSLGGLQGHGELFF.

The rearrangement joins TRBV4-2 to TRBJ2-1, with D possibly being TRBD1 (5 bases). V dropped 1 base and J dropped 10 bases, with 14 bases sitting between them. Per germline, CDR1 LGHNA and CDR2 YNFKEQ. This CDR3 has 14 residues. The CDR3 coding sequence is TGTGCCAGCAGCCAAGCTCTTGGGGCCTGGGAGCAGTTCTTC. Protein sequence: CASSQALGAWEQFF.

V and J are TRBV4-2 and TRBJ1-5; D call uncertain. CDR3 length: 13 residues. Germline CDR1 and CDR2: LGHNA and YNFKEQ. Deletions cut 4 bases from V and 3 bases from J, with 7 bases between. CDR3 coding DNA: TGTGCCAGCAGCCGTAGTTCCAATCAGCCCCAGCATTTT. It translates to CASSRSSNQPQHF.

The chain carries TRBV2 and TRBJ1-1; 7 nucleotides match TRBD1. The CDR3 spans 12 residues. Per the germline V gene, CDR1 is SNHLY and CDR2 is FYNNEI. Germline trimming cut 6 bases from V and 7 bases from J; bases unmatched to any gene: 5. CDR3 sequence (DNA): TGTGCCAGCAGAGAAAGGGGGCTTGAAGCTTTCTTT. Translated: CASRERGLEAFF.

V and J are TRBV5-1 and TRBJ2-5; 7 bases map to TRBD2. CDR3 size: 14 residues. From germline, CDR1 is SGHRS and CDR2 YFSETQ. V was clipped by 2 bases and J by 5 bases; unmatched bases: 6. The DNA for the CDR3 is TGCGCCAGCAGCTTCTCGGGGGGAGGGGAGACCCAGTACTTC. This translates into CASSFSGGGETQYF.

This clone was observed once. J is TRBJ1-6 and V is TRBV30, with 7 positions matching TRBD1. V lost 8 bases, J lost 9 bases, and 16 bases stayed unmatched. CDR1 and CDR2 (germline): GTSNPN, SVGIG (reference sequence). This CDR3 is 15 amino acids long. This CDR3 is CAGNTGARVGSPLHF. DNA for the CDR3: TGTGCCGGGAATACAGGGGCCAGGGTAGGTTCACCCCTCCACTTT. The full variable domain, completed using reference TRBV30 and TRBJ1-6, is SQTIHQWPATLVQPVGSPLSLECTVEGTSNPNLYWYRQAAGRGLQLLFYSVGIGQISSEVPQNLSASRPQDRQFILSSKKLLLSDSGFYLCAGNTGARVGSPLHFGNGTRLTVT.

CDR3 region: CASLKSPGQGDMNTEAFF. CDR3 in DNA: TGCGCCAGCCTCAAGTCTCCAGGACAGGGGGACATGAACACTGAAGCTTTCTTT. The V call is TRBV10-1, the J call TRBJ1-1; TRBD1 matches 10 bases. The CDR3 is made up of 18 amino acids. V was pared by 8 bases and J by 0 bases, with 15 bases of the junction left unmatched. Germline loops: CDR1 WNHNN, CDR2 SYGVQD (reference sequence).

This chain connects TRBV2 to TRBJ2-5, with 10 bases identical to TRBD1. Germline V gene lookup returns CDR1 SNHLY and CDR2 FYNNEI. With V trimmed by 4 bases and J by 4 bases, 9 bases remained unmatched. This CDR3 has 16 amino acids. The CDR3 reads CASSASAGTGVETQYF. DNA for the CDR3: TGTGCCAGCAGTGCCTCAGCCGGGACAGGGGTAGAGACCCAGTACTTC.

This chain joins TRBV6-1 and TRBJ2-7, with a weak D call TRBD1 (6 bases). CDR1 MNHNS and CDR2 SASEGT come from the germline V gene. V lost 2 bases and J lost 6, with 11 bases in between. The CDR3 spans 13 residues. CDR3 nucleotide sequence: TGTGCCAGCAGTGAAACAGGGTTCTTCGAGCAGTACTTC. The encoded protein is CASSETGFFEQYF.

This sequence joins TRBV10-1 and TRBJ1-1; 9 bases are a match to TRBD1. CDR3 length equals 13 residues. J gave up 5 bases and V 6 bases, and 4 bases lay outside the gene matches. Germline loops: CDR1 WNHNN, CDR2 SYGVQD (reference sequence). The CDR3, as DNA: TGCGCCAGCAGGGACAGGGGAGGAACTGAAGCTTTCTTT. This encodes CASRDRGGTEAFF.

This chain links TRBV6-5 with TRBJ1-4, with 8 positions matching TRBD1. The germline V gene has CDR1 MNHEY and CDR2 SVGAGI. The CDR3 spans 15 residues. V lost 9 bases, J lost 3 bases, and 9 bases stayed unmatched. Here the CDR3 DNA reads TGTGCCAGTCGACAGGGGACAATCCCTAATGAAAAACTGTTTTTT. Translating it yields CASRQGTIPNEKLFF.

The J gene is TRBJ1-1, the V gene TRBV11-2, with 12 bases lining up with TRBD1. This CDR3 has 18 residues. The V gene's germline CDR1 is SGHAT and CDR2 FQNNGV. Unmatched junction bases numbered 16, after V lost 5 bases and J lost 6 bases. The CDR3 coding sequence is TGTGCCAGCAGCCCTCAGCCCGGGACAGGGGGCCCGTGGTCTGAAGCTTTCTTT. Translating it yields CASSPQPGTGGPWSEAFF. The full variable domain, with the rest looked up from reference TRBV11-2 and TRBJ1-1, is EAGVAQSPRYKIIEKRQSVAFWCNPISGHATLYWYQQILGQGPKLLIQFQNNGVVDDSQLPKDRFSAERLKGVDSTLKIQPAKLEDSAVYLCASSPQPGTGGPWSEAFFGQGTRLTVV.

This clone was observed once. The chain combines TRBV28 with TRBJ1-2, with unresolved D. V lost 1 base and J lost 5, with 11 bases in between. Germline assignment: CDR1 MDHEN and CDR2 SYDVKM. The CDR3 has 14 residues. For the CDR3, the DNA is TGTGCCAGCAGTTTATCGGAGGCCGGATATGGCTACACCTTC. Translated: CASSLSEAGYGYTF.

The chain carries TRBV6-5 and TRBJ1-6, with a tentative D call TRBD1 (5 bases). CDR3 length: 15 residues. V dropped 7 bases and J dropped 10 bases, with 20 bases sitting between them. The germline V gene has CDR1 MNHEY and CDR2 SVGAGI. This CDR3 is CASNPSGRGGSPLHF. The CDR3 bases are TGTGCCAGCAACCCTAGCGGGAGGGGTGGCTCACCCCTCCACTTT.

This clone was seen a handful of times. The identical CDR3 is also encoded by other nucleotide sequences in the sample. CDR3 region: CASSQGSGTGEETQYF. CDR3 DNA: TGTGCCAGCAGCCAAGGGAGTGGGACAGGAGAAGAGACCCAGTACTTC. This chain uses TRBV3-1 (or the pseudogene TRBV3-2) with TRBJ2-5; 8 bases match TRBD1. The CDR3 length is 16 residues. Looked up from germline, CDR1 is LGHDT and CDR2 is YNNKEL (reference sequence). V gave up 1 base and J gave up 3 bases; unmatched junction bases: 7.

With regard to this clone: An end of the junction differs from the germline gene, which may be a read error. The chain is built from TRBV7-9 and TRBJ2-3; a weak D match, TRBD2 (5 bases). CDR1 is SEHNR and CDR2 is FQNEAQ in the germline V gene (reference sequence). This CDR3 spans 16 amino acids. CDR3 residues: CASSLQGLGATDTRYF. DNA for the CDR3: TGTGCCAGCAGCTTACAAGGACTGGGAGCAACAGATACGCGGTATTTT.

The chain has TRBV19 and TRBJ2-3; 14 nucleotides align to TRBD2. The germline V gene encodes CDR1 LNHDA and CDR2 SQIVND (reference sequence). The CDR3 sequence is 16 residues long. V shed 7 bases and J 1 base; nucleotides not matched to a gene: 4. The CDR3 here is CASTTSGGAGTDTQYF. DNA of the CDR3: TGTGCCAGTACGACTAGCGGGGGGGCGGGCACAGATACGCAGTATTTT.

V usage is TRBV24-1 and J usage is TRBJ1-1; D call uncertain. The CDR3 totals 14 residues. Germline V gene data show CDR1 as KGHDR and CDR2 as SFDVKD. V gave up 2 bases and J gave up 4 bases, with 10 bases separating them. CDR3 residues: CATSDSVTGTEAFF. The CDR3 DNA reads TGTGCCACCAGTGATTCCGTGACTGGCACTGAAGCTTTCTTT.